The 3 T cell receptor beta chains presented below share a single source sample, sequenced in a study of T cell responses to AZD1222 COVID-19 vaccine. The protocol was immunoSEQ multiplex PCR, while the TCRdb copy is restricted to in-frame clones and leaves out a portion. This table has about 49,000 clones, 70% to 85% appearing once. The sequences come from peripheral blood, collected on day 0 of MenACWY control vaccination. The source of these receptors is an adult in good health.

The chain employs TRBV5-1 and TRBJ1-2, with TRBD1 as a possible D gene (6 bases). This CDR3 spans 14 amino acids. The germline V gene encodes CDR1 SGHRS and CDR2 YFSETQ. Deletions cut 6 bases from V and 0 bases from J, with 12 bases between. CDR3 protein: CASNLQGANYGYTF. Written as DNA, the CDR3 is TGCGCCAGCAACTTACAGGGAGCTAACTATGGCTACACCTTC.

The chain links TRBV9 to TRBJ2-2; perhaps D is TRBD1 or TRBD2 (5 bases each). V was clipped by 4 bases and J by 6 bases, with 16 bases between them. This CDR3 region has 15 residues. CDR1 and CDR2 (germline): SGDLS, YYNGEE. Written as DNA, the CDR3 is TGTGCCAGCAGCCCGGGACCGTCGGTACCCGGGGAGCTGTTTTTT. Amino acids: CASSPGPSVPGELFF.

The genes are TRBV9 and TRBJ1-4; tentatively, D is TRBD1 (5 bases). This CDR3 has 15 residues. V was trimmed by 4 bases and J by 6 bases, leaving 16 bases between them. The germline V gene encodes CDR1 SGDLS and CDR2 YYNGEE. The CDR3 DNA is TGTGCCAGCAGCCCAAGTGGGGGGGGAGATGAAAAACTGTTTTTT. This sequence encodes CASSPSGGGDEKLFF.